Following are 9 T cell receptor beta chains from one sample sequenced in a study of control samples from healthy donors and cancer patients. Sequencing was performed with immunoSEQ multiplex PCR; in TCRdb, only in-frame clones are kept and a portion is missing. Of approximately 65,000 clones listed, 85% to 90% were seen once; the top ten hold 15% to 20%. Sequenced: PBMCs. Every receptor here comes from a man aged 55 to 70 with lung cancer.

The J gene is TRBJ2-1, the V gene TRBV7-9; 8 bases are a match to TRBD2. The CDR3 is 16 residues long. The ends lost 1 base at V and 8 bases at J; junction bases unmatched: 10. Germline V gene data show CDR1 as SEHNR and CDR2 as FQNEAQ (reference sequence). CDR3 DNA sequence: TGTGCCAGCAGCTTAGGGGGGACTAGTTGGGGCGATGAGCAGTTCTTC. This gives the protein CASSLGGTSWGDEQFF.

The chain couples TRBV19 to TRBJ1-2; D is perhaps TRBD1 (5 bases). Germline lookup yields CDR1 LNHDA and CDR2 SQIVND (reference sequence). The V gene lost 6 bases and the J gene lost 0 bases, with 20 bases spanning the gap. This CDR3 is built from 17 residues. In DNA, the CDR3 is TGTGCCAGTAGGCAAGGGAGAGGACGGGGACCTAACTATGGCTACACCTTC. Residues: CASRQGRGRGPNYGYTF.

V and J are TRBV6-6 and TRBJ2-7; D call uncertain. Germline lookup yields CDR1 MNHNY and CDR2 SVGAGI (reference sequence). V was shortened by 2 bases and J by 6 bases, with 11 bases between the two germline ends. This CDR3 region has 13 residues. This CDR3 reads CASSYVRQGEQYF. The CDR3 DNA follows: TGTGCCAGCAGTTACGTTCGGCAAGGCGAGCAGTACTTC.

This clone appeared a few times. The chain couples TRBV6-6 to TRBJ1-5; 12 nucleotides match TRBD1. Unmatched junction bases numbered 9, after V lost 8 bases and J lost 4 bases. Germline-derived CDR1 and CDR2 are MNHNY and SVGAGI (reference sequence). This CDR3 has 16 residues. The CDR3 DNA reads TGTGCCAGCGCTCCGGGACAGGGGGCATTGAATCAGCCCCAGCATTTT. Translation: CASAPGQGALNQPQHF.

This clone has a single count. The chain links TRBV6-1 to TRBJ2-1; D unclear. V gave up 3 bases and J gave up 8 bases, with 14 bases separating them. The CDR3 has 14 amino acids. CDR1 and CDR2 (germline): MNHNS, SASEGT. The CDR3 region is CASSEPRLWDEQFF. CDR3 nucleotides: TGTGCCAGCAGTGAGCCCCGTCTTTGGGATGAGCAGTTCTTC.

V usage is TRBV5-6 and J usage is TRBJ2-1, with 9 bases fitting TRBD1. Trimming cost V 4 bases and J 7 bases; bases outside gene matches: 12. Germline lookup yields CDR1 SGHDT and CDR2 YYEEEE. This CDR3 is 16 amino acids long. CDR3 region: CASSTSGTGFENEQFF. DNA of the CDR3: TGTGCCAGCAGCACTTCCGGGACAGGGTTTGAAAATGAGCAGTTCTTC.

This clone is a singleton in its sample. This chain joins TRBV2 and TRBJ2-7, with D hard to call. CDR3 size: 15 residues. Germline-derived CDR1 and CDR2 are SNHLY and FYNNEI. Trimming left V 4 bases short and J 3 bases short, with 16 bases between. DNA for the CDR3: TGTGCCAGCAGTGCGGACCCAGGTCTTGGCTACGAGCAGTACGTC. It translates to CASSADPGLGYEQYV.

The V gene is TRBV5-1, the J gene TRBJ1-1; D is ambiguous. Germline V CDR1 and CDR2: SGHRS, YFSETQ. CDR3 length equals 15 residues. V dropped 3 bases and J dropped 1 base, with 13 bases sitting between them. The CDR3 nucleotides read TGCGCCAGCAGCTGGGTGTCACGGCCGAACACTGAAGCTTTCTTT. This encodes CASSWVSRPNTEAFF. The variable domain in full, with the rest retrieved from reference TRBV5-1 and TRBJ1-1, is KAGVTQTPRYLIKTRGQQVTLSCSPISGHRSVSWYQQTPGQGLQFLFEYFSETQRNKGNFPGRFSGRQFSNSRSEMNVSTLELGDSALYLCASSWVSRPNTEAFFGQGTRLTVV.

J is TRBJ2-7 and V is TRBV18, with 13 bases matching TRBD2. This CDR3 spans 16 amino acids. V dropped 3 bases and J dropped 4; count of bases not matched to a gene: 6. CDR1 and CDR2 (germline): KGHSH, LQKENI. The CDR3 here is CASSPATSGGTYEQYF. The DNA for the CDR3 is TGTGCCAGCTCACCGGCGACTAGCGGGGGGACATACGAGCAGTACTTC.